This T cell receptor (beta chain) was recovered during a study of blood T cells in healthy people across ages. Findings of the study overall: A greater number of naive CD4+ cells and higher diversity distinguished long-lived donors from aged donors. Diversity of TCR beta per million T cells declined in a roughly linear way with age.

From germline, CDR1 is KGHSH and CDR2 LQKENI. The V end was cut by 6 bases, the J end by 1 base, with 18 bases between. This CDR3 is 16 amino acids long. It was with a sample-barcoded 5' primer and a J-beta primer mix that a second PCR of roughly 7 to 12 cycles was run. Each CDR3 protein is one row after TCRdb ran MiXCR on the 5' RACE reads. The table includes 660,000 or so distinct CDR3 sequences, approximately 50% detected once. Healthy Caucasian individuals from Russia aged about 6 to 95 were enrolled as donors. Isolation yielded PBMCs, at least 7 million per sample, in every case. Points on this clonotype: The antigen is not known.

This clonotype was sampled from a man aged 60-69 years in good health. Sequencing was performed on blood. The V and J genes are TRBV18 and TRBJ2-5; D gene ambiguous. The CDR3 region is CASSLPSDKLQETQYF. The DNA for the CDR3 is TGTGCCAGCTCCCTCCCGTCAGATAAACTCCAAGAGACCCAGTACTTC.